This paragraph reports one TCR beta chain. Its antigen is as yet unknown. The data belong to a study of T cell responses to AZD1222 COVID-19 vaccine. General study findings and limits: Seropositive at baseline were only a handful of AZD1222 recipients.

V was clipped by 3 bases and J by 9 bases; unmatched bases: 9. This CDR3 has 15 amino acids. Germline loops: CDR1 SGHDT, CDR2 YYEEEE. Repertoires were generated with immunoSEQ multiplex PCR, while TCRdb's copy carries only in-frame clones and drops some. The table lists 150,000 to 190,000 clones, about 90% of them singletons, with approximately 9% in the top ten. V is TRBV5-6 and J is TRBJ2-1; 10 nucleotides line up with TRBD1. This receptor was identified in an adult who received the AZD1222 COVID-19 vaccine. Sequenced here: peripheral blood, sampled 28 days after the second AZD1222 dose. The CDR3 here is CASSSRDRGQGEQFF. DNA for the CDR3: TGTGCCAGCAGCTCGCGAGACAGGGGGCAGGGTGAGCAGTTCTTC.